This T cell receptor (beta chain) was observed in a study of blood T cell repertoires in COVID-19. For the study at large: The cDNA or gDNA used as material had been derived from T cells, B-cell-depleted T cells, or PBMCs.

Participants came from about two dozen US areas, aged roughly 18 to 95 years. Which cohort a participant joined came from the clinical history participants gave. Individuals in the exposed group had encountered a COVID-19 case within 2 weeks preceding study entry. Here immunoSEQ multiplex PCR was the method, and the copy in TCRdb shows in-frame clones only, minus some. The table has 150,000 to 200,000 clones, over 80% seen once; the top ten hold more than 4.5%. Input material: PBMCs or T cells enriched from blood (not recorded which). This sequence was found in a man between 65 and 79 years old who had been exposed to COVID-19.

In DNA, the CDR3 is TGTGCCAGTACGACTAGCGGGGGTCACAATGAGCAGTTCTTC. This translates into CASTTSGGHNEQFF. The chain combines TRBV19 with TRBJ2-1, with TRBD2 identical over 12 bases. Germline loops: CDR1 LNHDA, CDR2 SQIVND (reference sequence). The trim removed 7 bases at V and 5 bases at J, leaving 3 bases unmatched. The CDR3 contains 14 residues.